This is a list of T cell receptor beta chains from one sample in a study of Ad26.COV2.S vaccination and SARS-CoV-2 variants. Sequencing used immunoSEQ multiplex PCR; TCRdb keeps in-frame clones, though not all of them. The table includes approximately 480,000 clones, about 83% detected once. Sequenced material: peripheral blood, taken in a trial of Ad26.COV2.S vaccine versus placebo. These receptors came from a person between 18 and 65 years old who received the Ad26.COV2.S COVID-19 vaccine or a placebo. Each CDR3 is given with its conserved first and last residue. D genes are given only for firm matches. Some rows mark clone size as missing; the rest say once, few, many or name a class of expanded clone.

v_call: TRBV6-2/TRBV6-3; d_call: TRBD1; clone_size: NA; j_call: TRBJ2-1; cdr3_aa: CASSPIPGQGPREQFF; cdr3_nt: TGTGCCAGCAGCCCGATACCGGGACAGGGCCCCAGGGAGCAGTTCTTC
v_call: TRBV7-9; d_call: TRBD2; clone_size: once; j_call: TRBJ2-1; cdr3_aa: CASSLAGTSYNEQFF; cdr3_nt: TGTGCCAGCAGCTTAGCCGGGACTAGTTACAATGAGCAGTTCTTC
v_call: TRBV7-3; d_call: TRBD1; clone_size: NA; j_call: TRBJ2-3; cdr3_aa: CASSSGQVTDTQYF; cdr3_nt: TGTGCCAGCAGTTCCGGACAGGTCACAGATACGCAGTATTTT
v_call: TRBV7-3; d_call: NA; clone_size: NA; j_call: TRBJ1-1; cdr3_aa: CASSLSQGRSEAFF; cdr3_nt: TGTGCCAGCAGCTTATCCCAGGGGCGGAGTGAAGCTTTCTTT
v_call: TRBV10-3; d_call: NA; clone_size: NA; j_call: TRBJ2-6; cdr3_aa: CAISDKGEGHSGANVLTF; cdr3_nt: TGTGCCATCAGTGACAAGGGGGAAGGCCACTCTGGGGCCAACGTCCTGACTTTC
v_call: TRBV7-2; d_call: NA; clone_size: NA; j_call: TRBJ2-4; cdr3_aa: CASSSQRVAKNIQYF; cdr3_nt: TGTGCCAGCAGCTCTCAGAGAGTGGCCAAAAACATTCAGTACTTC
v_call: TRBV27; d_call: TRBD2; clone_size: few; j_call: TRBJ2-3; cdr3_aa: CASSLVGGRDTQYF; cdr3_nt: TGTGCCAGCAGTTTGGTGGGAGGGCGAGATACGCAGTATTTT
v_call: TRBV27; d_call: NA; clone_size: NA; j_call: TRBJ1-6; cdr3_aa: CASSFSGSPLHF; cdr3_nt: TGTGCCAGCAGTTTTTCCGGGTCACCCCTCCACTTT
v_call: TRBV6-5; d_call: TRBD1; clone_size: NA; j_call: TRBJ1-6; cdr3_aa: CASSYATGAQSPLHF; cdr3_nt: TGTGCCAGCAGTTACGCGACAGGGGCCCAATCACCCCTCCACTTT
v_call: TRBV20-1; d_call: NA; clone_size: NA; j_call: TRBJ2-1; cdr3_aa: CSARRSNEQFF; cdr3_nt: TGCAGTGCCCGGCGAAGTAATGAGCAGTTCTTC
v_call: TRBV18; d_call: NA; clone_size: NA; j_call: TRBJ1-1; cdr3_aa: CASSPFSGLNTEAFF; cdr3_nt: TGTGCCAGCTCACCATTCTCAGGGCTGAACACTGAAGCTTTCTTT
v_call: TRBV7-2; d_call: NA; clone_size: NA; j_call: TRBJ2-5; cdr3_aa: CASSHTVARPQETQYF; cdr3_nt: TGTGCCAGCAGCCACACCGTGGCGAGACCCCAAGAGACCCAGTACTTC
v_call: TRBV5-1; d_call: NA; clone_size: NA; j_call: TRBJ1-3; cdr3_aa: CASSLEGQGTGNTIYF; cdr3_nt: TGCGCCAGCAGCTTGGAAGGGCAAGGGACTGGAAACACCATATATTTT
v_call: TRBV2; d_call: NA; clone_size: few; j_call: TRBJ2-7; cdr3_aa: CASSGGRTYEQYF; cdr3_nt: TGTGCCAGCAGTGGGGGACGGACTTACGAGCAGTACTTC
v_call: TRBV18; d_call: NA; clone_size: NA; j_call: TRBJ1-2; cdr3_aa: CASSPGGGRKNYGYTF; cdr3_nt: TGTGCCAGCTCACCCGGCGGGGGGCGAAAGAACTATGGCTACACCTTC
v_call: TRBV19; d_call: NA; clone_size: NA; j_call: TRBJ1-2; cdr3_aa: CALGPGAGPNYGYTF; cdr3_nt: TGTGCCTTAGGGCCGGGGGCCGGACCTAACTATGGCTACACCTTC
v_call: TRBV5-1; d_call: TRBD1; clone_size: NA; j_call: TRBJ2-2; cdr3_aa: CASSNWDRSNTGELFF; cdr3_nt: TGCGCCAGCAGCAACTGGGACAGATCGAACACCGGGGAGCTGTTTTTT
v_call: TRBV5-6; d_call: TRBD1; clone_size: NA; j_call: TRBJ1-1; cdr3_aa: CASSTYPRGDTEAFF; cdr3_nt: TGTGCCAGCAGTACTTATCCCAGGGGGGACACTGAAGCTTTCTTT
v_call: TRBV9; d_call: NA; clone_size: NA; j_call: TRBJ2-7; cdr3_aa: CASSVGDSSYEQYF; cdr3_nt: TGTGCCAGCAGCGTAGGGGATAGCTCCTACGAGCAGTACTTC
v_call: TRBV30; d_call: NA; clone_size: NA; j_call: TRBJ2-3; cdr3_aa: CAWSVSWTADTQYF; cdr3_nt: TGTGCCTGGAGTGTATCGTGGACGGCAGATACGCAGTATTTT
v_call: TRBV7-2; d_call: NA; clone_size: NA; j_call: TRBJ2-5; cdr3_aa: CASSLDGRQQETQYF; cdr3_nt: TGTGCCAGCAGCTTAGACGGTCGGCAGCAAGAGACCCAGTACTTC
v_call: TRBV7-2; d_call: NA; clone_size: NA; j_call: TRBJ2-7; cdr3_aa: CASNVAGNTVSYEQYF; cdr3_nt: TGTGCCAGCAACGTCGCGGGGAATACCGTCTCCTACGAGCAGTACTTC
v_call: TRBV6-2/TRBV6-3; d_call: NA; clone_size: NA; j_call: TRBJ1-2; cdr3_aa: CASSYSMGRFYGYTF; cdr3_nt: TGTGCCAGCAGTTACTCGATGGGCAGGTTCTATGGCTACACCTTC
v_call: TRBV29-1; d_call: NA; clone_size: NA; j_call: TRBJ1-4; cdr3_aa: CSVYQGGTNEKLFF; cdr3_nt: TGCAGCGTGTACCAGGGTGGAACTAATGAAAAACTGTTTTTT
v_call: TRBV7-8; d_call: NA; clone_size: once; j_call: TRBJ1-2; cdr3_aa: CASSLEQGYDGYTF; cdr3_nt: TGTGCCAGCAGCTTAGAACAAGGGTACGATGGCTACACCTTC
v_call: TRBV2; d_call: NA; clone_size: once; j_call: TRBJ2-3; cdr3_aa: CASSEATSLSTDTQYF; cdr3_nt: TGTGCCAGCAGTGAAGCGACAAGCCTTAGCACAGATACGCAGTATTTT
v_call: TRBV9; d_call: NA; clone_size: NA; j_call: TRBJ2-3; cdr3_aa: CASSVAPGYTDTQYF; cdr3_nt: TGTGCCAGCAGCGTAGCTCCGGGATACACAGATACGCAGTATTTT
v_call: TRBV21-1; d_call: NA; clone_size: once; j_call: TRBJ2-7; cdr3_aa: CASSRGNRAGAIYEQYF; cdr3_nt: TGTGCCAGCAGCAGGGGAAATAGAGCGGGAGCGATTTACGAGCAGTACTTC
v_call: TRBV9; d_call: NA; clone_size: few; j_call: TRBJ2-2; cdr3_aa: CASSVGGANTGELFF; cdr3_nt: TGTGCCAGCAGCGTAGGGGGGGCTAACACCGGGGAGCTGTTTTTT
v_call: TRBV6-5; d_call: TRBD2; clone_size: few; j_call: TRBJ2-2; cdr3_aa: CASSYDAGGWTGELFF; cdr3_nt: TGTGCCAGCAGTTACGATGCGGGAGGATGGACCGGGGAGCTGTTTTTT
v_call: TRBV24-1; d_call: NA; clone_size: NA; j_call: TRBJ2-2; cdr3_aa: CATSVEGPNTGELFF; cdr3_nt: TGTGCCACCAGTGTTGAGGGACCGAACACCGGGGAGCTGTTTTTT
v_call: TRBV28; d_call: NA; clone_size: NA; j_call: TRBJ1-1; cdr3_aa: CAIGGGENTEAFF; cdr3_nt: TGTGCCATAGGGGGAGGGGAGAACACTGAAGCTTTCTTT
v_call: TRBV28; d_call: NA; clone_size: NA; j_call: TRBJ1-3; cdr3_aa: CASSLLGGGNTIYF; cdr3_nt: TGTGCCAGCAGTTTATTGGGGGGTGGAAACACCATATATTTT
v_call: TRBV7-8; d_call: TRBD1; clone_size: NA; j_call: TRBJ2-3; cdr3_aa: CASSSTRQGRSTDTQYF; cdr3_nt: TGTGCCAGCAGCTCCACCCGACAGGGGAGGAGCACAGATACGCAGTATTTT
v_call: TRBV6-5; d_call: NA; clone_size: NA; j_call: TRBJ1-1; cdr3_aa: CASRPPGALNTEAFF; cdr3_nt: TGTGCCAGCAGGCCTCCCGGGGCCTTGAACACTGAAGCTTTCTTT
v_call: TRBV7-9; d_call: NA; clone_size: NA; j_call: TRBJ1-5; cdr3_aa: CASSLRERYPQHF; cdr3_nt: TGTGCCAGCAGCTTGAGGGAGCGCTACCCCCAGCATTTT
v_call: TRBV3-1/TRBV3-2; d_call: NA; clone_size: NA; j_call: TRBJ2-2; cdr3_aa: CASSLIANTGELFF; cdr3_nt: TGTGCCAGCAGCCTAATAGCGAACACCGGGGAGCTGTTTTTT
v_call: TRBV4-2; d_call: TRBD2; clone_size: NA; j_call: TRBJ2-1; cdr3_aa: CASSQAAVTPGTSRSYEQFF; cdr3_nt: TGTGCCAGCAGCCAAGCGGCGGTTACTCCCGGGACTAGCAGGTCGTATGAGCAGTTCTTC
v_call: TRBV30; d_call: NA; clone_size: NA; j_call: TRBJ2-7; cdr3_aa: CAWSRDQAYEQYF; cdr3_nt: TGTGCCTGGAGCAGGGACCAAGCCTACGAGCAGTACTTC
v_call: TRBV6-5; d_call: TRBD2; clone_size: NA; j_call: TRBJ2-2; cdr3_aa: CASSYRTSGNTGELFF; cdr3_nt: TGTGCCAGCAGTTACCGGACTAGCGGAAACACCGGGGAGCTGTTTTTT